What follows is one T cell receptor (beta chain) and its context. Its target antigen remains unknown. The record has no base qualities; no much larger clone is one base away. This sample is drawn from a study of cytomegalovirus exposure and HLA in healthy donors (dated by TCRdb to about 2017). Regarding the research as a whole: An earlier analysis of some 550 of the donors reported 276 Gb of sequence data and 100 million to 130 million unique TCR beta sequences from around 200 million T cells. An early release covering roughly 600 HLA-typed donors comprised 250 to 350 gigabases of sequencing data and around 80 million unique TCR sequences. Among the approximately 400 genotyped donors, more than 70% belonged to the genetic ancestry cluster associated with self-reported Caucasian donors. The study aimed to test whether cataloging public T cell receptors could reveal signatures of past pathogen exposure. The T cell repertoires of some 700 subjects were profiled by immunosequencing and related to cytomegalovirus serostatus. Along with the approximately 670-subject first cohort, a separate validation cohort of roughly 110 different subjects was used. To predict cytomegalovirus infection status, the study brought together high-throughput TCR immunosequencing, statistical association of individual TCRs with disease status, and machine learning. A later analysis re-analyzed previously published TCR beta repertoires from 660 or so donors and added high-resolution HLA genotyping to study TCR occurrence patterns. In the later analysis, no new phenotypic data were used to find candidate immune exposures; instead, reliance was placed on TCR beta sequences and their occurrence across donors. In an earlier analysis of a few hundred of the donors, high-throughput TCR beta sequencing was used to judge whether each TCR beta V gene segment behaved as functional or pseudogenic. Donor age, sex, ethnicity and CMV serostatus were collected together with the repertoire data. A later genetic analysis took genome-wide SNP genotypes for about three fifths of the 666 donors and used that subset as a discovery cohort. All discovery cohort repertoires had been generated using a single sequencing platform. HLA typing covered class I and class II loci at four-digit resolution. The number of typed donors differed by locus: about 629-630 for A, B, C, DRB1 and DQB1; roughly 510 for DQA1; around 610 for DPA1; and some 470 for DPB1. Roughly 5 DR-DQ haplotypes were treated as single units for association and clustering because of strong linkage in the cohort. On average, roughly 250,000 unique TCR beta nucleotide sequences were sequenced per donor among roughly 430 genotyped donors of the cohort, with around 19% of those sequences being non-productive.

From a lookup of the germline V gene, CDR1 and CDR2 are KGHSH and LQKENI. V is cut back by 3 bases and J by 2 bases, with 9 bases in the junction unmatched. From the cysteine through the phenylalanine, the CDR3 covers 17 amino acids. The entry retains the CDR3 DNA only, 51 bases that are in frame from base 1. Study-wide findings and limitations: In an earlier analysis of around 600 of the donors, most TCR beta V segments appeared in productive rearrangements about 87% or about 30% of the time, broadly matching IMGT annotations. The study listed approximately 150 TCR beta chains as associated with cytomegalovirus. In a later analysis, TCR association rates were found to vary across HLA loci, with the most associated TCRs seen for DRB1 alleles and the fewest for HLA-C alleles. In both the original and validation cohorts, the classifier was reported to diagnose cytomegalovirus status with high specificity and sensitivity. At a false discovery rate of 0.05, a later analysis linked fewer than 20,000 TCR beta sequences to specific HLA alleles. A later analysis found that most CMV-associated TCR beta chains appeared HLA-restricted, with HLA associations seemingly driven largely by CMV exposure. Three of the identified cytomegalovirus-associated TCR beta chains were confirmed in vitro to be specific for cytomegalovirus antigens. A further reported finding was that TCR beta sequences accurately predicted the HLA-A and HLA-B alleles for most subjects in the first cohort. The presence/absence analyses assumed that sequencing depth was roughly uniform across donors, and that assumption may not be true. In a later analysis, HLA-associated TCR beta chains showed more clonal expansion and lower generation probabilities than non-associated chains that were equally common. According to a later analysis, parvovirus B19, influenza, CMV and Epstein-Barr virus appeared linked to several top co-occurrence clusters. A group of highly shared sequence variants was considered likely to be a technical artifact of the sequencing pipeline. The earlier analysis of around 600 of the donors excluded about 16 rarely observed V segments, including chromosome 9 orphons, because counts were too low. Because some donors lacked HLA typing at each locus, the association tests relied only on the typed subset. In a later genetic analysis, a missense DCLRE1C variant was associated with V-gene and J-gene trimming of TCR beta chains, and the association was replicated in an independent cohort. Some IMGT-functional V segments, including TRBV6-2 and TRBV6-3, could not be told apart with the 87-base-pair reads, so those segments were excluded. When HLA alleles, especially DR and DQ, strongly co-occurred, attributing TCR associations to individual alleles was difficult. It was suggested by the authors that the approach could potentially be generalized to other disease states and immunological phenotypes. Only TCR beta chains were sequenced in this cohort, and the absence of alpha or paired-chain data limited detectable features. Correlated functional status among segregating V segments might reflect linkage disequilibrium, but an unknown experimental factor could not be ruled out. A later genetic analysis reported fewer N-insertions in productive TCRs among donors in an Asian-associated ancestry cluster than the roughly 690-donor mean. The only immune exposure information available for the cohort was CMV serostatus. Most TCR sequences were observed very rarely across donors, whereas some public TCRs were present in many individuals.

Libraries were made using the immunoSEQ multiplex PCR assay. For the multiplex PCR, a mixture combining 60 forward primers for TCR Vbeta segments and 13 reverse primers for TCR Jbeta segments was used. A multiplex PCR assay on genomic DNA amplified the CDR3 region of rearranged TCR beta genes. Amplified TCR beta libraries were sequenced as 87-base-pair reads on the Illumina HiSeq System. Per the authors' processing: A later analysis tallied around 87 million unique TCR beta chains across the 666 repertoires, and 10 million to 11 million of those chains were shared by two or more donors. To remove PCR and sequencing errors, raw reads were error-corrected and collapsed into unique sequences using a nearest-neighbor algorithm that merged closely related sequences. V, D and J gene segments were assigned by aligning CDR3 sequences to IMGT reference sequences. Each retained sequence needed at least a six-nucleotide match to both a V gene segment and a J gene segment. A rearrangement was called productive if the CDR3 had no stop codons and remained in frame with V and J, and every other rearrangement was called non-productive. CDR3 was defined by IMGT convention, running from the second conserved V-encoded cysteine to the conserved J-encoded phenylalanine. The earlier analysis of a few hundred of the donors excluded sequences that lacked an unambiguous match to a single V gene segment. In an earlier analysis of approximately 500 of the donors, a V segment was called functional when productive rearrangements were above 56.7%, and segregating when the standard deviation between donors exceeded 5%. A statistical classification framework was built for diagnosing cytomegalovirus status from the catalog of TCR beta chain sequences. In a later analysis, TCR nucleotide sequences were compared against IMGT/GENE-DB human TR gene sequences so that V and J genes could be assigned. In a later analysis, CDR3 sequences and most-parsimonious VDJ recombination scenarios were assigned using the TCRdist pipeline. In a later analysis, each TCR beta chain was defined by its CDR3 amino acid sequence together with its V-gene family, and reads without a unique V-gene family were excluded. To address suspected cross-contamination and a sequencing artifact, a later analysis removed several hundred highly shared, low-generation-probability nucleotide sequences. For each public chain, a later analysis derived a clonal expansion index from normalized ranks of inferred template counts within each repertoire. A later analysis computed generation probabilities with a VDJ recombination model fitted to out-of-frame rearrangements, and checked the results against IGoR. In a later analysis, TCR-TCR, TCR-HLA and TCR-CMV co-occurrence was scored with hypergeometric tests, and a repertoire-size bias correction was applied to TCR pairs. False discovery rates were estimated in a later analysis by permuting HLA or CMV assignments 20 times. A later analysis grouped co-occurring TCRs with DBSCAN, adding TCRdist sequence similarity when clustering within HLA-allele-positive subsets. Repertoires with fewer than 30,000 or more than 120,000 public chains were left out of co-occurrence clustering, as were five repertoires with anomalous nucleotide sharing. The table comes from immuneACCESS by way of TCRdb, which keeps in-frame sequences with V and J called. Part of the clones is missing from these tables; in studies checked, under half for an unresolved V gene and the rest for unknown reasons. V and J calls and clone size follow that table, whereas D and trimming were derived from the DNA. The sample table contains some 150,000 clones; only one count was recorded for more than 70% of them. Jointly, the top ten make up more than 1.2% of the sample.

In total, over 600 healthy bone marrow donors made up the cohort. All cohort members were sampled while nominally healthy, although unrecorded immune exposures were likely present. The donor tested CMV seronegative, placing the donor among the roughly 350 seronegative members of the cohort. Each donor provided a peripheral blood sample, and peripheral blood mononuclear cells were used for TCR beta sequencing. The Qiagen DNeasy Blood Extraction Kit was used to extract genomic DNA from the blood cell samples. This clonotype originated in a man aged 55 to 70 in good health and CMV-seronegative. Sequencing was done on a sample of PBMCs. The V and J genes are TRBV18 and TRBJ2-2, and TRBD2 matches 7 of the central bases. The DNA sequence is TGTGCCAGCTCACCCCCGGGAGCGGGGCCTAACACCGGGGAGCTGTTTTTT. This yields the protein CASSPPGAGPNTGELFF.